Below are 19 T cell receptor beta chains sequenced from a single sample in a study of neoadjuvant nivolumab and ipilimumab in lung cancer. Repertoires were generated with immunoSEQ multiplex PCR, while TCRdb's copy carries only in-frame clones and drops some. The profile shows 30,000 or so clones, around nine tenths of them singletons. The sequences come from peripheral blood, collected after neoadjuvant nivolumab, alone or with ipilimumab, at or shortly before surgery. The receptors come from an adult with non-small cell lung cancer.

This clone was seen just once. The chain recombines TRBV5-4 with TRBJ2-2, with D unclear. The V end lost 0 bases, the J end lost 5 bases, and 8 bases lay between the germline ends. The CDR3 sequence is 14 residues long. CDR1 and CDR2 from the germline V gene are SGHNT and YYREEE (reference sequence). This CDR3 is CASSLDLGTGELFF. CDR3 bases: TGTGCCAGCAGCTTGGACCTGGGGACCGGGGAGCTGTTTTTT. The variable domain in full, with the rest retrieved from reference TRBV5-4 and TRBJ2-2, is ETGVTQSPTHLIKTRGQQVTLRCSSQSGHNTVSWYQQALGQGPQFIFQYYREEENGRGNFPPRFSGLQFPNYSSELNVNALELDDSALYLCASSLDLGTGELFFGEGSRLTVL.

The chain is built from TRBV5-1 and TRBJ2-7; a weak D match, TRBD2 (5 bases). V was trimmed by 0 bases and J by 6 bases, leaving 16 bases between them. The CDR3 contains 15 residues. Germline loops: CDR1 SGHRS, CDR2 YFSETQ. In DNA, the CDR3 is TGCGCCAGCAGCTTGGCACGGGGTCAACTAAGCGAGCAGTACTTC. Protein: CASSLARGQLSEQYF. Full variable domain (remainder filled in from reference TRBV5-1 and TRBJ2-7): KAGVTQTPRYLIKTRGQQVTLSCSPISGHRSVSWYQQTPGQGLQFLFEYFSETQRNKGNFPGRFSGRQFSNSRSEMNVSTLELGDSALYLCASSLARGQLSEQYFGPGTRLTVT.

The rearrangement joins TRBV7-8 to TRBJ1-1; D not certain. The CDR3 is 14 amino acids. In germline, CDR1 is SGHVS, CDR2 FQNEAQ. Between the trimmed V and J ends, which lost 0 bases and 0 bases, there was a span of 5 bases. DNA of the CDR3: TGTGCCAGCAGCTTAGCGACGGTGAACACTGAAGCTTTCTTT. This translates into CASSLATVNTEAFF.

V is TRBV15 and J is TRBJ1-1, with D uncertain. The CDR3 runs to 13 residues. The V gene's germline CDR1 is LNHNV and CDR2 YYDKDF (reference sequence). The V gene lost 5 bases and the J gene lost 4 bases, with 11 bases spanning the gap. The CDR3 region is CATSPGKITEAFF. Written as DNA, the CDR3 is TGTGCCACCAGCCCCGGGAAGATCACTGAAGCTTTCTTT.

V and J are TRBV2 and TRBJ2-7; D unclear. V was clipped by 5 bases and J by 0 bases, with 14 bases between them. The CDR3 spans 15 residues. The germline V gene encodes CDR1 SNHLY and CDR2 FYNNEI. In DNA form, the CDR3 reads TGTGCCAGCAGTCCATCATCTGGCGTCTCCTACGAGCAGTACTTC. It is translated as CASSPSSGVSYEQYF.

The V and J genes are TRBV7-9 and TRBJ1-4, with no clear D. The V end was cut by 6 bases, the J end by 5 bases, with 13 bases between. The CDR3 consists of 14 residues. Germline CDR1 SEHNR, CDR2 FQNEAQ (reference sequence). The CDR3 is CASRYGRSNEKLFF. Written as DNA, the CDR3 is TGTGCCAGCAGATACGGACGGAGCAATGAAAAACTGTTTTTT.

This clone occurred a few times. This sequence joins TRBV6-5 and TRBJ2-1; TRBD2 aligns across 8 bases. The germline V gene encodes CDR1 MNHEY and CDR2 SVGAGI. J gave up 8 bases and V 6 bases, and 9 bases lay outside the gene matches. There are 14 residues in the CDR3. The CDR3 DNA follows: TGTGCCAGCAGCTCCGGGACTAGTGGCTATGAGCAGTTCTTC. Translation gives CASSSGTSGYEQFF.

V is TRBV15 and J is TRBJ2-7; 7 nucleotides align to TRBD1. V lost 3 bases to trimming and J lost 4 bases; unmatched junction nucleotides: 6. Germline assignment: CDR1 LNHNV and CDR2 YYDKDF (reference sequence). The CDR3 has 14 residues. The CDR3, as DNA: TGTGCCACCAGCAGCACCGGGACAGCGTACGAGCAGTACTTC. It specifies CATSSTGTAYEQYF.

The chain joins TRBV5-6 to TRBJ1-2; possible D gene TRBD1, 6 bases. Trimming cost V 2 bases and J 2 bases, with 13 bases left between them. The CDR3 spans 15 residues. Germline V gene lookup returns CDR1 SGHDT and CDR2 YYEEEE. The CDR3 is CASSFLDRVNYGYTF. CDR3 bases: TGTGCCAGCAGCTTCTTGGACAGAGTAAACTATGGCTACACCTTC.

This chain uses TRBV23-1 with TRBJ2-2, with a tentative D call TRBD1 (5 bases). TRBV23-1 is sorted into the ORF group, with uncertain function. With 3 bases removed from V and 0 bases from J, the gap between germline ends came to 11 bases. The CDR3 has 16 amino acids. CDR3 amino acids: CASSHPGQTNTGELFF. The CDR3 nucleotides are TGCGCCAGCAGTCATCCAGGGCAAACGAACACCGGGGAGCTGTTTTTT.

This clone was detected only a few times. This chain links TRBV6-1 with TRBJ1-1; D call uncertain. This CDR3 has 13 amino acids. CDR1 MNHNS and CDR2 SASEGT come from the germline V gene. Trimming left V 5 bases short and J 1 base short, with 8 bases between. As DNA, the CDR3 is TGTGCCAGCAGTATAGTGGGGAACACTGAAGCTTTCTTT. Translating gives CASSIVGNTEAFF.

This chain links TRBV6-6 with TRBJ2-2; D remains ambiguous. The germline gives CDR1 MNHNY, CDR2 SVGAGI (reference sequence). This CDR3 spans 11 amino acids. V was cut by 6 bases and J by 4 bases, with 3 bases left in between. The CDR3 region has the DNA TGTGCCAGCAGGGTCACCGGGGAGCTGTTTTTT. It encodes CASRVTGELFF.

The rearrangement uses TRBV2 and TRBJ2-3; 10 nucleotides match TRBD1. Germline V lookup: CDR1 SNHLY, CDR2 FYNNEI. CDR3 length: 15 residues. The V gene end was trimmed by 4 bases and the J gene end by 8 bases; junction bases not matched to a gene: 9. In DNA, the CDR3 is TGTGCCAGCAGTGCGGAGGGACAGGGGACCGGTACGCAGTATTTT. Translating gives CASSAEGQGTGTQYF.

The chain combines TRBV2 with TRBJ1-5; 10 bases match TRBD1. CDR1 is SNHLY and CDR2 is FYNNEI in the germline V gene. The CDR3 runs to 13 residues. The J segment lost 7 bases and the V segment lost 8 bases, leaving 5 bases of the junction unmatched. CDR3 sequence (DNA): TGTGCCAGCGGGGACAGGGGAAAACAGCCCCAGCATTTT. This sequence encodes CASGDRGKQPQHF.

The rearrangement uses TRBV20-1 and TRBJ1-1; maybe TRBD1 (6 bases). This CDR3 spans 11 amino acids. Deletions cut 6 bases from V and 5 bases from J, with 10 bases between. Germline CDR1 is DFQATT and CDR2 is SNEGSKA (reference sequence). The CDR3 DNA is TGCAGTGCCCTGAGGGGGACTGAAGCTTTCTTT. It is translated as CSALRGTEAFF.

The chain joins TRBV14 to TRBJ2-7; possible D gene TRBD1, 6 bases. Deletions cut 2 bases from V and 6 bases from J, with 11 bases between. Germline-derived CDR1 and CDR2 are SGHDN and FVKESK. CDR3 size: 13 residues. The CDR3 nucleotides read TGTGCCAGCAGCCAATGGACAGTCAGCGAGCAGTACTTC. Protein sequence: CASSQWTVSEQYF.

J is TRBJ2-1 and V is TRBV9; 14 bases map to TRBD2. The V and J ends lost 4 bases and 1 base, in that order; junction bases with no gene match: 7. CDR1 and CDR2 from the germline V gene are SGDLS and YYNGEE. The CDR3 runs to 18 residues. In DNA form, the CDR3 reads TGTGCCAGCAGCCAGACTAGCGGGGGGGCCGGGTCCTACAATGAGCAGTTCTTC. Protein sequence: CASSQTSGGAGSYNEQFF.

This chain joins TRBV6-5 and TRBJ1-1, with D uncertain. V lost 2 bases, J lost 10 bases, and 8 bases lay in between. Germline V gene sequence: CDR1 MNHEY, CDR2 SVGAGI. The CDR3 covers 11 residues. The CDR3 DNA reads TGTGCCAGCAGTTACGGCGTAGGAGCTTTCTTT. It is translated as CASSYGVGAFF.

V and J are TRBV7-2 and TRBJ2-3; TRBD2 is a possible D gene (7 bases). V shed 1 base and J shed 5 bases, with 16 bases lying between them. Germline V CDR1 and CDR2: SGHTA, FQGNSA. This CDR3 is built from 16 residues. The CDR3 DNA sequence: TGTGCCAGCAGCTTAGGCGGGGGCCGCAGTCGAGATACGCAGTATTTT. The encoded protein is CASSLGGGRSRDTQYF.